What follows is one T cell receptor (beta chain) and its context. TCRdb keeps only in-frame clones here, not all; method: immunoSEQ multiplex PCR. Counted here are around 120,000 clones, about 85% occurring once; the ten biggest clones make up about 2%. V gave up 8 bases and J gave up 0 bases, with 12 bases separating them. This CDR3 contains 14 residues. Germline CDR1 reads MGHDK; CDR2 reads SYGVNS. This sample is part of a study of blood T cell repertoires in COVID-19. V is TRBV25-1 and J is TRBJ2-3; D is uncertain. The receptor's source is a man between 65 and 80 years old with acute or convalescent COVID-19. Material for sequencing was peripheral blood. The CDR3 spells CASAKSLSTDTQYF. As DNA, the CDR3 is TGTGCCAGCGCGAAAAGCCTAAGCACAGATACGCAGTATTTT.